This T cell receptor beta chain was sequenced for a study of cytomegalovirus exposure and HLA in healthy donors. Study information: Among roughly 190 million T cells, an earlier analysis found 117 million unique TCR beta sequences. Overall study results and limits: Presence/absence analyses assumed roughly uniform sequencing depth across donors, which may not hold.

13 Jbeta primers and 60 Vbeta primers were used for the PCR. Assay used: immunoSEQ multiplex PCR; TCRdb lists only in-frame clones, some missing. The table has roughly 130,000 clones, 80% seen once. CDR1 MDHEN and CDR2 SYDVKM come from the germline V gene. Losses at the gene ends were 6 bases for V and 3 bases for J; bases not matched to a gene: 9. The CDR3 is 15 amino acids. Comments on this clone: The antigen remains undetermined.

The rearrangement joins TRBV28 to TRBJ2-7; 9 bases match TRBD1. This receptor was obtained from a male donor in good health and CMV-seronegative. Source material: PBMCs. The CDR3 sequence: CASSPGGQGDYEQYF. DNA for the CDR3: TGTGCCAGCAGCCCCGGGGGACAGGGAGACTACGAGCAGTACTTC.